This entry describes one T cell receptor (beta chain). Antigen specificity is unknown. The data are from a study of identifying expanded T cells in peripheral blood. Only in-frame clones appear in the TCRdb table, and some are missing; sequencing was by immunoSEQ multiplex PCR. Of some 95,000 clones in the sample, about 90% were seen once. The V end lost 7 bases, the J end lost 0 bases, and 16 bases lay between the germline ends. Germline CDR1 reads SQVTM; CDR2 reads ANQGSEA. The CDR3 consists of 15 residues. Overall study findings and caveats: Roughly 1.2 clones differed between technical replicates, versus roughly 17 and 20 over time. Clone count variance between approximately two-week samples rose with total template count.

The sequenced sample consisted of blood. The TCR sequence derives from a person aged 18 to 75 in good health. The chain employs TRBV29-1 and TRBJ2-1, with D possibly matching TRBD2 (6 bases). Here the CDR3 reads CSGTPGVSSYNEQFF. CDR3 DNA: TGCAGCGGGACGCCGGGGGTGAGCTCCTACAATGAGCAGTTCTTC.